The clone carrying this TCR beta chain was seen only a few times. What it recognizes is unknown. From the second PCR step, alpha and beta chains were amplified apart. This sample was taken from a study of naive and memory T cell subsets. General observations from the study: Possibly reflecting memory cells re-expressing CD45RA, a few larger clonotypes occurred in naive repertoires, especially CD8. TCR abundance followed a power law differing between naive and memory subsets.

The CDR3 contains 16 residues. V lost 3 bases, J lost 3 bases, and 6 bases stayed unmatched. The beta constant-region primer was an equimolar mix of two oligonucleotides covering TRBC1 and TRBC2. Ligated cDNA was amplified by four rounds of PCR with nested alpha and beta constant-region primers and SP2. Ligation attached a single-stranded oligonucleotide with a 12-nucleotide UMI and the SP2 primer to the cDNA 3' end. MiXCR, applied by TCRdb to the UMI-ligation and nested PCR reads, yields one record per CDR3 protein. There are roughly 100,000 distinct CDR3 sequences in the sample; more than 14% occur only once, and approximately 2.8% lies in the top ten.

Sample: naive CD8+ T cells from blood. The clonotype comes from a human donor in good health. The chain couples TRBV12-3 or TRBV12-4 to TRBJ2-1; TRBD1 agrees at 9 bases. CDR3 coding DNA: TGTGCCAGCAGTTTTGGGACAGGGAAATTCTACAATGAGCAGTTCTTC. Translation: CASSFGTGKFYNEQFF.